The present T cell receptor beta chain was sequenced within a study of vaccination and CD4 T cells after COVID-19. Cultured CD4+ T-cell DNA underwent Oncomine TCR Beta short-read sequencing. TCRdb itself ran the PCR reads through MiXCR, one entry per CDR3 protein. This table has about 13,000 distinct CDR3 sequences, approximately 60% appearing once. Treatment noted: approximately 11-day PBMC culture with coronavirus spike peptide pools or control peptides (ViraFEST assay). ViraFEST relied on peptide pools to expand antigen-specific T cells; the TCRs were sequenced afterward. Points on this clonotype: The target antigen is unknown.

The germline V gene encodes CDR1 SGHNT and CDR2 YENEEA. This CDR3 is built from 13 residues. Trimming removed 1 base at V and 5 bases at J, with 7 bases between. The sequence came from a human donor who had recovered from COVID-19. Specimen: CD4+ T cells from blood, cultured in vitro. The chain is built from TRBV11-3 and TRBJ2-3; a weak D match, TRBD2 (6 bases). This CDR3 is CASSLAAGDTQYF. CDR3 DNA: TGTGCCAGCAGCTTAGCAGCGGGAGATACGCAGTATTTT.